Here is one T cell receptor beta chain with its context. TCRdb keeps only in-frame clones here, not all; method: immunoSEQ multiplex PCR. The sample shows 300,000 or so clones, around 85% of them seen only once. The record originates from a study of blood T cell repertoires in COVID-19. This CDR3 has 13 amino acids. Germline CDR1 reads LNHNV; CDR2 reads YYDKDF (reference sequence). V was trimmed by 0 bases and J by 5 bases, leaving 7 bases between them. Input material: peripheral blood. The receptor was isolated from a woman aged 45 to 65 with active or convalescent COVID-19. The chain is built from TRBV15 and TRBJ2-5; D is undetermined. The CDR3 reads CATSRDRVETQYF. For the CDR3, the DNA is TGTGCCACCAGCAGAGATCGGGTCGAGACCCAGTACTTC.